The text below deals with one T cell receptor (beta chain). Its target is not known. With 7 bases clipped from V and 2 bases from J, the junction kept 11 bases outside the gene matches. Germline CDR1 reads PRHDT; CDR2 reads FYEKMQ (reference sequence). The CDR3 runs 16 residues. This entry comes from a study of blood T cells in healthy people across ages. Whole-study results and caveats: In older individuals, TCR beta diversity per million T cells was lower, falling roughly linearly with age. Correlation between TCR beta diversity and naive T cell percentage was strong.

A second PCR, run for roughly 7 to 12 cycles, used a sample-barcoded 5' primer plus a J-beta primer mix. A template-switch adaptor containing 12 random nucleotides labeled each cDNA molecule. TCRdb fed the 5' RACE reads into MiXCR, producing one record per CDR3 protein. The sample yields 950,000 to 1,200,000 distinct CDR3 sequences, roughly two fifths seen once. Donor samples were obtained from healthy Caucasian individuals from Russia, aged 6 to 90. The chain has TRBV13 and TRBJ2-3; TRBD2 matches 8 bases. This clonotype was sampled from a young man in good health. Material: blood. The DNA for the CDR3 is TGTGCCAGCACCCCCTTGGGCGGGGGGCACACAGATACGCAGTATTTT. Protein product: CASTPLGGGHTDTQYF.